This T cell receptor (beta chain) stems from a study of blood T cell repertoires in COVID-19. Study as a whole: COVID-19 samples collected from the United States, Italy and Spain covered acute and convalescent phases. Sources were T cells, B-cell-depleted T cells, or PBMCs; the material itself was cDNA or gDNA.

V gave up 2 bases and J gave up 4 bases; unmatched junction bases: 5. CDR1 and CDR2 from the germline V gene are GTSNPN and SVGIG (reference sequence). The CDR3 is made up of 14 amino acids. Per the original methods: Estimation of nucleated cell counts was performed using reference gene primer amplification. Clones were sequenced by immunoSEQ multiplex PCR, and TCRdb holds only the in-frame ones, with some missing. The DNA was the basis for D and trimming; V, J and clone size are from that table. This sample has 200,000 to 250,000 clones, with less than 90% found just once. The source material was peripheral blood. The V call is TRBV30, the J call TRBJ1-5, with 7 bases fitting TRBD1. This sequence was found in a man aged 30-40 years with active or convalescent COVID-19. For the CDR3, the DNA is TGTGCCTGGAGTATGGGGACAGATAATCAGCCCCAGCATTTT. Protein: CAWSMGTDNQPQHF. The full variable domain, its missing parts supplied by reference TRBV30 and TRBJ1-5, is SQTIHQWPATLVQPVGSPLSLECTVEGTSNPNLYWYRQAAGRGLQLLFYSVGIGQISSEVPQNLSASRPQDRQFILSSKKLLLSDSGFYLCAWSMGTDNQPQHFGDGTRLSIL.